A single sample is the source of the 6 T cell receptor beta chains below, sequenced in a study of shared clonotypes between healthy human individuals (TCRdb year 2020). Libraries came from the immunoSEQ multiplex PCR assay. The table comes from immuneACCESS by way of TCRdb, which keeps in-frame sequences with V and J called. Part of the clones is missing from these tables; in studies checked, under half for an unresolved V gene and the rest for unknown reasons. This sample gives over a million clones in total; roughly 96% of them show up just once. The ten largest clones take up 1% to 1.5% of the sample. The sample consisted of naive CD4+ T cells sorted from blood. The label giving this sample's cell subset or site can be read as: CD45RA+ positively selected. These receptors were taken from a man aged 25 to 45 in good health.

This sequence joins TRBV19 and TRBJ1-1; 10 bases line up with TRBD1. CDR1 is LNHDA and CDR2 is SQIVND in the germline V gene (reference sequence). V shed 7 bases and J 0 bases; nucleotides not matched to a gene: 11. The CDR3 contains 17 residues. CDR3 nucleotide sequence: TGTGCCAGTAAAACCGGGACAGGGGTTGGAGTGAACACTGAAGCTTTCTTT. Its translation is CASKTGTGVGVNTEAFF.

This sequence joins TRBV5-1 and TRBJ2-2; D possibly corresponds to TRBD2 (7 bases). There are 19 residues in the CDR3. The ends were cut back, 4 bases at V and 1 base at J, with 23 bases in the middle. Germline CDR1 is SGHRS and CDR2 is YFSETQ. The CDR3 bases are TGCGCCAGCAGCCCACATGGGGGGGCGATTCCCGTGAACACCGGGGAGCTGTTTTTT. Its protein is CASSPHGGAIPVNTGELFF.

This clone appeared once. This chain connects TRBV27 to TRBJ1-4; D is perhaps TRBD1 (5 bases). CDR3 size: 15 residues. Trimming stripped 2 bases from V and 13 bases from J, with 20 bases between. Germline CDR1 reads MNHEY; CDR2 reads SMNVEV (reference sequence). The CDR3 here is CASSLMDPKRGALFF. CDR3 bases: TGTGCCAGCAGTTTAATGGACCCTAAAAGAGGGGCACTGTTTTTT.

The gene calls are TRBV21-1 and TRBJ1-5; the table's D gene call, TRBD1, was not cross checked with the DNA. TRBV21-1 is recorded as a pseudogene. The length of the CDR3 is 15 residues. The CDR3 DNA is TGTGCCAGCAGAAACAGGGGCGGCCCCGATCAGCCCCAGCATTTT. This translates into CASRNRGGPDQPQHF.

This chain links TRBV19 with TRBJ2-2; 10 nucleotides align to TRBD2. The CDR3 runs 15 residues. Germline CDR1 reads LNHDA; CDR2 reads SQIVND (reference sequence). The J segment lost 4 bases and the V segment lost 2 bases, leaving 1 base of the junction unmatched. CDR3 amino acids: CASSISGRATGELFF. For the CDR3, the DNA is TGTGCCAGTAGTATAAGCGGGAGGGCCACCGGGGAGCTGTTTTTT. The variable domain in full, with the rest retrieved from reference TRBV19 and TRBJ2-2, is DGGITQSPKYLFRKEGQNVTLSCEQNLNHDAMYWYRQDPGQGLRLIYYSQIVNDFQKGDIAEGYSVSREKKESFPLTVTSAQKNPTAFYLCASSISGRATGELFFGEGSRLTVL.

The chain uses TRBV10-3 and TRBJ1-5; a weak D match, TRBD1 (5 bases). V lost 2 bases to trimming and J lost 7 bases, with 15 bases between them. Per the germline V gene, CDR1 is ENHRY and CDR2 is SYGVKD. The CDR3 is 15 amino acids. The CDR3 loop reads CAISEHQGVGQPQHF. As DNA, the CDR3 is TGTGCCATCAGTGAGCACCAGGGTGTTGGACAGCCCCAGCATTTT.